One sample yielded the 9 T cell receptor beta chains listed below, sequenced in a study of technical replicates of blood from several donors. Assay: immunoSEQ multiplex PCR; the TCRdb copy retains only in-frame clones and omits some. The table lists roughly 80,000 clones, under 96% of them singletons. Sequencing was carried out using T cells isolated from PBMCs. All receptors come from a human donor in good health.

This chain uses TRBV11-3 with TRBJ2-7, with 7 bases lining up with TRBD2. Trimming removed 5 bases from V and 5 bases from J; junction bases left unmatched: 9. This CDR3 region has 14 residues. CDR1 is SGHNT, CDR2 YENEEA, per germline. This CDR3 is CASSQGSGIHEQYF. CDR3 coding DNA: TGTGCCAGCAGCCAGGGAAGCGGGATCCACGAGCAGTACTTC.

The chain uses TRBV7-2 and TRBJ2-3, with 9 bases lining up with TRBD1. The CDR3 is 15 amino acids. The J segment lost 0 bases and the V segment lost 6 bases, leaving 4 bases of the junction unmatched. Germline CDR1 reads SGHTA; CDR2 reads FQGNSA. CDR3 sequence: CASSLQGASTDTQYF. The CDR3 nucleotides read TGTGCCAGCAGTTTACAGGGGGCCAGCACAGATACGCAGTATTTT.

The chain uses TRBV6-5 and TRBJ2-3, with D possibly TRBD2 on 7 matching bases. V lost 8 bases to trimming and J lost 6 bases, with 12 bases between them. CDR1 is MNHEY and CDR2 is SVGAGI in the germline V gene. The CDR3 loop spans 12 amino acids. The CDR3, as DNA: TGTGCCAGCTCTAGGGGGGGGGATACGCAGTATTTT. Translated, it gives CASSRGGDTQYF.

V usage is TRBV5-1 and J usage is TRBJ2-7; the match to TRBD1 covers 7 bases. Germline CDR1 and CDR2: SGHRS and YFSETQ. With 1 base clipped from V and 5 bases from J, the junction kept 3 bases outside the gene matches. This CDR3 is built from 13 residues. CDR3 protein: CASSLTGDNEQYF. CDR3 in DNA: TGCGCCAGCAGCTTGACAGGGGACAACGAGCAGTACTTC.

This chain joins TRBV6-1 and TRBJ2-7; D remains ambiguous. The CDR3 spans 15 residues. Per germline, CDR1 MNHNS and CDR2 SASEGT. The V end lost 2 bases, the J end lost 0 bases, and 11 bases lay between the germline ends. The DNA for the CDR3 is TGTGCCAGCAGTGAAATTGGCGAGGCCTCCTACGAGCAGTACTTC. Translating gives CASSEIGEASYEQYF.

This clone was seen only once. The J gene is TRBJ2-1, the V gene TRBV25-1; D is uncertain. CDR1 MGHDK and CDR2 SYGVNS come from the germline V gene. The CDR3 extends over 13 amino acids. V was trimmed by 5 bases and J by 6 bases, leaving 11 bases between them. CDR3 residues: CASSSRLRNEQFF. CDR3 DNA: TGTGCCAGCAGTTCGAGACTCCGCAATGAGCAGTTCTTC.

V is TRBV14 and J is TRBJ1-1, with D perhaps matching TRBD1 (6 bases). The V end was cut by 4 bases, the J end by 3 bases, with 15 bases between. Germline CDR1 and CDR2: SGHDN and FVKESK. This CDR3 has 15 residues. For the CDR3, the DNA is TGTGCCAGCAGCCTCAACAGGGAAGGGTACACTGAAGCTTTCTTT. Its protein is CASSLNREGYTEAFF.

The rearrangement joins TRBV19 to TRBJ1-4; TRBD1 matches 7 bases. CDR1 and CDR2 (germline): LNHDA, SQIVND (reference sequence). The V and J ends lost 6 bases and 3 bases, in that order; junction bases with no gene match: 7. CDR3 length: 15 residues. CDR3 nucleotides: TGTGCCAGTAGCACAGGGGCGGTGGCTAATGAAAAACTGTTTTTT. Protein product: CASSTGAVANEKLFF.

V gene TRBV9 combines with J gene TRBJ2-7, with a tentative D call TRBD2 (5 bases). The CDR3 sequence is 13 residues long. Looked up from germline, CDR1 is SGDLS and CDR2 is YYNGEE. Between the trimmed V and J ends, which lost 0 bases and 4 bases, there was a span of 8 bases. The CDR3 protein is CASSVGIAYEQYF. CDR3 DNA sequence: TGTGCCAGCAGCGTAGGAATAGCGTACGAGCAGTACTTC.